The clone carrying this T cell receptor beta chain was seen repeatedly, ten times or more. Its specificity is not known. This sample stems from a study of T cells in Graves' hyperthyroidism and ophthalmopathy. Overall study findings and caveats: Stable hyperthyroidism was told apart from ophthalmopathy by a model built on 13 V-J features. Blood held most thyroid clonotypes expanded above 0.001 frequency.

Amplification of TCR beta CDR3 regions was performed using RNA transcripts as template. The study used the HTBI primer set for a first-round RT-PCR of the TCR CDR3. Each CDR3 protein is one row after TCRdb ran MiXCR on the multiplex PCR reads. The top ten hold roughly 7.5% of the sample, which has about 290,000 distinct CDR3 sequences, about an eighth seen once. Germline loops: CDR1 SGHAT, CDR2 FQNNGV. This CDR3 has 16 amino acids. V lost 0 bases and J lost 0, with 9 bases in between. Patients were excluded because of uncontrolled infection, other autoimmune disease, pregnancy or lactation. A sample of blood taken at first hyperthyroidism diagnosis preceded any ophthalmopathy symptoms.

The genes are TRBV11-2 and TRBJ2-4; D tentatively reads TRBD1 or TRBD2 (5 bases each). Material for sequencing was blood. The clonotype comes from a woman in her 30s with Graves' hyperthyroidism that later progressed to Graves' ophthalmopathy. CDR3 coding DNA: TGTGCCAGCAGCTTAGATGTAGGGACAGCCAAAAACATTCAGTACTTC. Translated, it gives CASSLDVGTAKNIQYF.